Sequencing of this T cell receptor (beta chain) was carried out in a study of blood T cell repertoires in COVID-19. The wider study: Italy, Spain and the United States were the sources of the convalescent and acute COVID-19 samples. Nucleic acid was either cDNA or gDNA, and it came from T cells, B-cell-depleted T cells, or PBMCs.

Authors' analysis steps: It was from reference gene primer amplification that nucleated cell counts were estimated. Assay used: immunoSEQ multiplex PCR; TCRdb lists only in-frame clones, some missing. The V and J calls and clone size come from that table; D and trimming were worked out from the DNA. This sample has 300,000 or so clones, with around 88% found just once. The sequence was collected from a woman in her fifties or sixties with acute or convalescent COVID-19. The sequenced sample was peripheral blood.

The CDR3 loop reads CASSLSRRAGAYEQYF. The DNA for the CDR3 is TGTGCCAGCAGTTTATCCCGTAGAGCGGGGGCTTACGAGCAGTACTTC. The chain carries TRBV27 and TRBJ2-7, with 8 bases identical to TRBD2. The CDR3 is 16 amino acids. Trimming removed 0 bases from V and 4 bases from J; junction bases left unmatched: 8. The germline CDR1 and CDR2 sequences are MNHEY and SMNVEV (reference sequence).